The present T cell receptor beta chain was sequenced within a study of cytotoxic CD8 clonotypes in ibrutinib-treated CLL. Germline V CDR1 and CDR2: KGHSH, LQKENI. CDR3 length equals 14 residues. V lost 5 bases to trimming and J lost 4 bases, with 14 bases between them. Sequencing was performed with immunoSEQ multiplex PCR; in TCRdb, only in-frame clones are kept and a portion is missing. The sample lists hundreds of thousands of clones, 70% occurring once. This chain uses TRBV18 with TRBJ1-1, with D tentatively TRBD1 (5 bases). The sequences come from PBMCs, collected after 24 months of ibrutinib treatment. The receptor was derived from a human donor with chronic lymphocytic leukemia. CDR3 loop: CASSWRGDGTEAFF. The CDR3 nucleotides read TGTGCCAGCTCATGGAGGGGAGATGGCACTGAAGCTTTCTTT.